The 10 T cell receptor beta chains below come from one sample, sequenced in a study of tumor-infiltrating lymphocytes in primary liver carcinoma. cDNA specific to TCR beta was made from approximately 500 ng of total RNA, with a constant-region primer employed for priming. Slightly modified ARM-PCR with three nested multiplex PCR rounds yielded TCR beta libraries. Amplification in the first two PCR rounds was performed using TRBV1-TRBV30 forward primers and a C-beta reverse primer for 10 cycles each. MiXCR, applied by TCRdb to the multiplex PCR reads, yields one record per CDR3 protein. The sample has 65,000 to 80,000 distinct CDR3 sequences, over 60% seen once. Between 20 and 30 mg of unsorted bulk tissue served as the source from which RNA and DNA were co-extracted. Sequenced sample: liver tumor tissue from sampling region 4. As to subset: tumor region T4, right-lateral pole. The receptors here all came from a man aged 40-50 years with primary liver carcinoma and hepatitis B virus infection.

On this clonotype: This clone may be a read error of a much larger clone one base away. In this CDR3 the conserved last residue, phenylalanine or tryptophan, is missing, so a read error is likely. V gene TRBV7-9 combines with J gene TRBJ2-1; TRBD2 matches 7 bases. The germline V gene has CDR1 SEHNR and CDR2 FQNEAQ (reference sequence). Germline trimming cut 5 bases from V and 6 bases from J; bases unmatched to any gene: 7. This CDR3 is built from 14 residues. This CDR3 reads CASSPTGTTNEQFL. The DNA of the CDR3 is TGTGCCAGCAGCCCGACCGGGACTACCAATGAGCAGTTCTTA.

This clonotype came up a few times. A much more abundant neighbour one base away suggests this may be a read error. Given the absence of the conserved phenylalanine or tryptophan at the CDR3 end, a read error is likely. The rearrangement uses TRBV7-9 and TRBJ2-5; TRBD2 matches at 9 bases. With V trimmed by 1 base and J by 4 bases, 4 bases remained unmatched. Germline V CDR1 and CDR2: SEHNR, FQNEAQ (reference sequence). CDR3 length equals 15 residues. CDR3 in DNA: TGTGCCAGCAGCTTAGAAGGCGGGAGGGCAGAGACCCAGTACCTC. Protein product: CASSLEGGRAETQYL.

A word on this clonotype: Its ends do not fully match the called genes, so a read error is possible. The rearrangement links TRBV11-2 to TRBJ2-1; D remains ambiguous. Germline CDR1 and CDR2: SGHAT and FQNNGV. This CDR3 region has 13 residues. CDR3 loop: CASSFNDAYEQIF. The DNA for the CDR3 is TGTGCTAGCAGCTTTAATGATGCCTATGAGCAGATCTTC.

Comments on this clonotype: Compared with germline, one end of the junction differs, possibly owing to a read error. This CDR3 is CGVEMSANTGELFF. CDR3 coding DNA: TGCGGCGTTGAGATGAGCGCGAACACCGGGGAGCTCTTTTTT. The chain uses TRBV29-1 and TRBJ2-2, with D possibly matching TRBD2 (5 bases). The CDR3 is 14 residues long. From germline, CDR1 is SQVTM and CDR2 ANQGSEA.

Details on this clonotype: This may arise from a read error, as a much more abundant clone is one base away. The rearrangement links TRBV7-9 to TRBJ2-5; 7 nucleotides align to TRBD1. There are 15 residues in the CDR3. The germline gives CDR1 SEHNR, CDR2 FQNEAQ (reference sequence). For the CDR3, the DNA is TGTGTCAGCAGCTTAGTGGCAGGGGGACAAGAGACCCAGTACTTC. This codes for CVSSLVAGGQETQYF.

In the case of this clonotype: A junction boundary mismatches the germline segment, possibly from a read error. This sequence joins TRBV11-3 and TRBJ2-3; tentative D call: TRBD2 (5 bases). This CDR3 spans 13 amino acids. From germline, CDR1 is SGHNT and CDR2 YENEEA. CDR3 protein: CASTIEGPDTQFF. The DNA of the CDR3 is TGTGCCAGCACCATAGAGGGCCCAGATACGCAGTTTTTT.

Of note for this clonotype: It may be a read error: a sequence one base away is much more abundant. Written as DNA, the CDR3 is TGTGCCAGCTTCTCGGGGAACACTGAAGCTCTCTTT. Translating gives CASFSGNTEALF. The V call is TRBV28, the J call TRBJ1-1; D remains ambiguous. The CDR3 has 12 residues. Germline assignment: CDR1 MDHEN and CDR2 SYDVKM.

A remark on this clonotype: The junction and the germline gene differ at one end; a read error may be behind it. V usage is TRBV27 and J usage is TRBJ2-1, with 11 nucleotides matching TRBD1. This CDR3 region has 15 residues. CDR1 is MNHEY, CDR2 SMNVEV, per germline (reference sequence). CDR3 sequence (DNA): TGTGTCAGCGGACGGGGGACAGGGGGAGAGAATGAGCAGTTCTTC. Protein: CVSGRGTGGENEQFF.

As regards this clonotype: No conserved phenylalanine or tryptophan is present at the end of the CDR3, so a read error is the likely explanation. This chain joins TRBV7-9 and TRBJ2-5; D unclear. Germline V lookup: CDR1 SEHNR, CDR2 FQNEAQ (reference sequence). The CDR3 runs to 14 residues. The CDR3 protein is CASSLAVESESQYY. Here the CDR3 DNA reads TGTGCCAGCAGCTTAGCTGTGGAGTCTGAGAGCCAGTACTAC.

As for this clonotype: Sequence at one end of the junction differs from germline and may be a read error. The V gene is TRBV6-1, the J gene TRBJ1-2; D may be TRBD1 (5 bases). Germline-derived CDR1 and CDR2 are MNHNS and SASEGT. The CDR3 runs to 14 residues. This chain's CDR3 is CTTLMTVVDYGYIF. CDR3 in DNA: TGTACCACTCTCATGACAGTGGTGGACTATGGCTACATCTTC.